This T cell receptor (beta chain) is from a study of vaccination effects on CD4 cells after COVID-19. Clones were read by immunoSEQ multiplex PCR, and TCRdb kept only the in-frame ones, dropping some. The sample holds 40,000 to 50,000 clones, about 74% seen once. This clone showed up just a few times. What it binds is unknown. Study-wide results and caveats: Common cold coronaviruses were cross-recognized by only 1 of 255 vaccine-induced clones in healthy vaccinees.

Expansion with viral peptide pools was applied to antigen-specific CD4+ T cells by the ViraFEST assay prior to sequencing. Isolation of CD4+ T cells took place after about nine days of culture. All study participants received two doses of BNT162b2 or mRNA-1273 vaccine. Nucleocapsid antibody tests were negative, and the vaccine recipients had no prior SARS-CoV-2 infection. Each well held 2 million to 2.5 million PBMC cultured with 7.5 to 10 ug/ml peptides and roughly 11 IU/ml IL-2. Cultures had half their medium replaced with IL-2 medium on days 3 and 7. This CDR3 has 19 residues. The germline gives CDR1 MGHRA, CDR2 YSYEKL. The V end lost 1 base, the J end lost 0 bases, and 19 bases lay between the germline ends.

The source material was CD4+ T cells from PBMCs cultured with HCoV-OC43 spike peptides, sampled after COVID-19 vaccination. Subset: HCoV-OC43 spike overlapping peptide pool stimulation. J is TRBJ1-5 and V is TRBV4-1; D possibly corresponds to TRBD1 (6 bases). This clonotype originated in a human donor who received a COVID-19 vaccine. The CDR3 region is CASSQVFGQPDYSNQPQHF. For the CDR3, the DNA is TGCGCCAGCAGCCAAGTTTTCGGACAGCCTGATTATAGCAATCAGCCCCAGCATTTT.